The 30 T cell receptor beta chains below all came from one sample that was sequenced in a study of tumor-infiltrating lymphocytes in primary liver carcinoma (dated by TCRdb to 2016 to 2017). Total RNA and DNA were co-extracted from about 19-30 mg of bulk tissue with the AllPrep DNA/RNA mini kit, without cell sorting. The sequencer listed for this sample is Illumina HiSeq 2500. TCRbeta-specific cDNA was reverse-transcribed from approximately 500 ng total RNA using a constant-region primer and ProtoScript II reverse transcriptase. TCRbeta libraries were built with three nested multiplex PCR rounds, a slightly modified ARM-PCR procedure. Each of the first two PCR rounds ran for approximately 10 cycles using multiplex TRBV1-TRBV30 forward primers together with a Cbeta reverse primer. In TCRdb, the public reads were trimmed at Q25 with fastp and aligned with MiXCR, with productive beta chains retained. Identical CDR3 protein sequences are pooled into one entry, listed with their most common genes and DNA. A total of some 190,000 distinct CDR3 sequences appear in this sample, around 81% of them only once. Around 18% of the sample rests with the top ten.

Sequenced: tumor tissue from primary liver carcinoma. Receptor source: a man in his forties or fifties with primary liver carcinoma and hepatitis B virus infection.

Turning to this clonotype: It may be a read error: a sequence one base away is much more abundant. This rearrangement joins TRBV28 to TRBJ2-1, with D unclear. The CDR3 has 13 amino acids. V was pared by 7 bases and J by 5 bases, with 12 bases between. Germline V CDR1 and CDR2: MDHEN, SYDVKM. The CDR3 is CASNSGDNNEQFF. DNA for the CDR3: TGTGCCAGCAATTCCGGAGATAACAATGAGCAGTTCTTC.

This clonotype came up many times. V and J are TRBV30 and TRBJ2-2; a weak D match, TRBD2 (5 bases). CDR3 length equals 15 residues. From germline, CDR1 is GTSNPN and CDR2 SVGIG (reference sequence). Between the trimmed V and J ends, which lost 1 base and 1 base, there was a span of 10 bases. CDR3: CAWSGWEQNTGELFF. The CDR3 coding sequence is TGTGCCTGGAGTGGGTGGGAGCAGAACACCGGGGAGCTGTTTTTT.

As to this clonotype: One junction end disagrees with the germline gene, perhaps due to a read error. This chain joins TRBV11-1 and TRBJ2-4, with TRBD2 matching over 12 bases. Germline lookup yields CDR1 SGHAT and CDR2 FQDESV (reference sequence). The CDR3 has 17 residues. This CDR3 is CASSLPRTSGAKNIQNF. CDR3 sequence (DNA): TGTGCCAGCAGCCTTCCCAGGACTAGCGGGGCCAAAAACATTCAGAACTTC.

A few counts support this clonotype. Mismatch with germline at one junction end may stem from a read error. V is TRBV29-1 and J is TRBJ2-5; TRBD1 agrees at 12 bases. This CDR3 is 15 amino acids long. Looked up from germline, CDR1 is SQVTM and CDR2 is ANQGSEA. CDR3 nucleotides: TGCAACGTTGAAGGGGACAGGGGGCGAGCAGAGACTCAGTACTTC. Translation: CNVEGDRGRAETQYF.

With respect to this clonotype: One end of the junction varies from germline; a read error may be responsible. The rearrangement uses TRBV5-1 and TRBJ2-7, with D perhaps matching TRBD1 or TRBD2 (7 bases each). Germline loops: CDR1 SGHRS, CDR2 YFSETQ. CDR3 length: 15 amino acids. CDR3: CSSSARGGSSYEQYF. The CDR3 DNA reads TGCTCCAGCAGCGCCAGGGGGGGGTCCTCCTACGAGCAGTACTTC.

A remark on this clonotype: Mismatch with germline at one junction end may stem from a read error. The gene calls are TRBV6-1 and TRBJ2-1; D might be TRBD2 (6 bases). Germline CDR1 MNHNS, CDR2 SASEGT. The length of the CDR3 is 15 residues. CDR3 loop: CAISEGLTAYNEQFF. DNA of the CDR3: TGTGCCATCAGTGAAGGACTAACGGCATACAATGAGCAGTTTTTC.

As concerns this clonotype: A much more abundant neighbour one base away suggests this may be a read error. V is TRBV5-8 and J is TRBJ2-3; 7 bases map to TRBD1. CDR1 is SGHTS and CDR2 is YDEGEE in the germline V gene. The CDR3 spans 14 residues. CDR3 sequence: CASRLGTVADTQYF. The CDR3 DNA sequence: TGTGCCAGCAGGTTGGGGACAGTGGCGGATACGCAGTATTTT.

This clonotype was observed once. Its ends do not fully match the called genes, so a read error is possible. The chain uses TRBV7-8 and TRBJ1-2; D perhaps matches TRBD1 (6 bases). The germline CDR1 and CDR2 sequences are SGHVS and FQNEAQ. The length of the CDR3 is 16 residues. CDR3 nucleotide sequence: TGTGCCAGCAGATTATCCCGCCAGGGGTTAGAGTATGACTACACCTTC. Translated: CASRLSRQGLEYDYTF.

In its sample, this clonotype was seen once. A read error is likely, as this CDR3 ends without the conserved phenylalanine or tryptophan. This sequence joins TRBV11-2 and TRBJ1-1; D gene ambiguous. In germline, CDR1 is SGHAT, CDR2 FQNNGV. The CDR3 totals 13 residues. The CDR3 protein is CASNLGLSTEAFY. The CDR3 DNA reads TGTGCCAGCAACTTAGGACTGAGCACTGAAGCTTTCTAT.

With regard to this clonotype: A junction end diverges from the germline sequence, so it may reflect a read error. This rearrangement joins TRBV11-1 to TRBJ2-1, with TRBD2 identical over 8 bases. Germline assignment: CDR1 SGHAT and CDR2 FQDESV (reference sequence). The CDR3 covers 18 residues. The CDR3 is CASSLYRFAGGSYNEQFF. In nucleotides, the CDR3 is TGTGCTAGCAGCTTATACCGCTTCGCGGGAGGCTCCTACAATGAGCAGTTCTTC. Supplemented by reference TRBV11-1 and TRBJ2-1, the full variable domain reads EAEVAQSPRYKITEKSQAVAFWCDPISGHATLYWYRQILGQGPELLVQFQDESVVDDSQLPKDRFSAERLKGVDSTLKIQPAELGDSAMYLCASSLYRFAGGSYNEQFFGPGTRLTVL.

Worth noting for this clonotype: At one boundary the junction diverges from the germline segment, which might be a read error. The chain employs TRBV7-8 and TRBJ1-1; D is possibly TRBD1 (6 bases). Germline CDR1 reads SGHVS; CDR2 reads FQNEAQ. This CDR3 contains 14 residues. CDR3 sequence reads: CASSLSEGDTGAFF. The CDR3 nucleotides are TGTGCCAGCAGCCTTTCGGAGGGGGACACTGGAGCTTTCTTT.

The gene calls are TRBV29-1 and TRBJ2-2; 7 bases are a match to TRBD1. CDR1 and CDR2 (germline): SQVTM, ANQGSEA. J was trimmed by 13 bases and V by 6 bases; bases with no gene match: 14. The CDR3 runs 13 residues. CDR3 DNA: TGCAGCGTAGGACAGGCGGTCACCGGGATGCTGTTTTTT. It yields the protein CSVGQAVTGMLFF.

As for this clonotype: At one end, the junction sequence differs from germline, possibly due to a read error. This sequence joins TRBV4-1 and TRBJ1-2; TRBD1 might be the D (6 bases). The germline V gene encodes CDR1 MGHRA and CDR2 YSYEKL. The length of the CDR3 is 16 residues. CDR3 sequence reads: CASSQSVTGDFYGYTF. The CDR3 nucleotides are TGCGCCAGCTCGCAATCCGTGACAGGCGATTTCTATGGCTACACTTTC.

This clonotype was recorded a few times. The conserved closing phenylalanine or tryptophan is absent in this CDR3, likely reflecting a read error. No DNA is shown, since the ends of the CDR3 on it are uncertain; the CDR3 is the one TCRdb lists. V usage is TRBV5-1 and J usage is TRBJ2-1; the table's D gene call, TRBD2, was not cross checked with the DNA. Termini included, the CDR3 measures 14 amino acids. Germline lookup yields CDR1 SGHRS and CDR2 YFSETQ. CDR3 in amino acids: CASSSSGGYNEQFL.

This clonotype has only a few counts. The rearrangement uses TRBV19 and TRBJ2-3, with 9 positions matching TRBD2. The CDR3 spans 15 residues. The V gene's germline CDR1 is LNHDA and CDR2 SQIVND (reference sequence). Trimming at V came to 4 bases and at J to 2 bases, leaving 4 bases not matched to a gene. CDR3 amino acids: CASSNERGATDTQYF. For the CDR3, the DNA is TGTGCCAGTAGTAACGAGCGGGGGGCCACAGATACGCAGTATTTT.

A note on this clonotype: As the CDR3 is not closed by the conserved phenylalanine or tryptophan, this likely results from a read error. J is TRBJ1-5 and V is TRBV11-2; D not resolved. The germline V and J ends were trimmed by 1 base and 6 bases, with 16 bases remaining between them. This CDR3 region has 16 residues. CDR1 is SGHAT and CDR2 is FQNNGV in the germline V gene. Written as DNA, the CDR3 is TGTGCCAGCAGCTTAGGAGGCACGGGTTGGGCTCAGCCCCAGCATATT. Translating it yields CASSLGGTGWAQPQHI.

With respect to this clonotype: One junction end disagrees with the germline gene, perhaps due to a read error. The rearrangement joins TRBV24-1 to TRBJ2-2; D is perhaps TRBD1 or TRBD2 (5 bases each). Germline V CDR1 and CDR2: KGHDR, SFDVKD. The length of the CDR3 is 15 residues. This CDR3 is CTTSEGDYDTGEPFF. As DNA, the CDR3 is TGTACCACCAGTGAAGGGGATTACGACACCGGGGAGCCGTTTTTT.

On this clonotype: One end of the junction fails to match germline, which may point to a read error. The gene calls are TRBV11-2 and TRBJ2-7; D unclear. There are 16 residues in the CDR3. Per germline, CDR1 SGHAT and CDR2 FQNNGV. CDR3 bases: TGTGTCAGCAGCTTAGCCCCAAACAAGGCTAAATACGAGCAGTACTTC. Encoded protein: CVSSLAPNKAKYEQYF.

Concerning this clonotype itself: The junction shows a germline mismatch at one end, possibly a read error. CDR3 DNA: TGCAGAGTTGATTCTCGTCGGGAGGGCTACAATGAGCAGTTCTTC. This translates into CRVDSRREGYNEQFF. The genes are TRBV29-1 and TRBJ2-1; TRBD2 matches at 8 bases. Looked up from germline, CDR1 is SQVTM and CDR2 is ANQGSEA. CDR3 size: 15 residues.

The chain couples TRBV6-5 to TRBJ2-2; 8 bases agree with TRBD2. Germline V lookup: CDR1 MNHEY, CDR2 SVGAGI. V was pared by 11 bases and J by 8 bases, with 16 bases of the junction left unmatched. CDR3 length equals 15 residues. The CDR3 protein is CACITKPGGRGELFF. The CDR3 bases are TGTGCCTGCATTACGAAACCGGGAGGGAGGGGGGAGCTGTTTTTT.

The rearrangement links TRBV28 to TRBJ2-1, with 10 bases identical to TRBD2. Germline V gene sequence: CDR1 MDHEN, CDR2 SYDVKM. V shed 9 bases, J shed 9 bases, and the junction held 17 bases outside the gene matches. This CDR3 contains 16 residues. CDR3 in DNA: TGTGCCAGTATCCCCCCGGAGCGGGGGGGCTTCATTGAGCAGTTCTTC. Translating gives CASIPPERGGFIEQFF.

About this clonotype: Compared with germline, one end of the junction differs, possibly owing to a read error. CDR3 sequence: CDSDAVYTQYF. CDR3 coding DNA: TGTGACAGCGATGCAGTTTACACGCAGTATTTT. The chain couples TRBV6-1 to TRBJ2-3; D is unresolved. Germline V lookup: CDR1 MNHNS, CDR2 SASEGT. The CDR3 loop spans 11 amino acids.

Concerning this clonotype: One junction end disagrees with the germline gene, perhaps due to a read error. This chain links TRBV4-3 with TRBJ2-7; D is uncertain. Germline CDR1 reads LGHNA; CDR2 reads YSLEER. The CDR3 covers 16 residues. The CDR3 loop is CASSQERRNRFYKQYF. CDR3 bases: TGCGCCAGCAGCCAAGAGAGACGGAATCGATTCTACAAGCAGTACTTC.

The rearrangement uses TRBV29-1 and TRBJ1-1; D is undetermined. V was pared by 3 bases and J by 8 bases, with 19 bases between. The CDR3 runs to 14 residues. From germline, CDR1 is SQVTM and CDR2 ANQGSEA. CDR3 in amino acids: CSVDDPGGRAEAFF. In nucleotides, the CDR3 is TGCAGCGTTGATGACCCCGGCGGAAGGGCAGAAGCTTTCTTT.

This clonotype was counted between two and nine times. A much bigger clone sits one base away, suggesting this may be a read error. V usage is TRBV10-2 and J usage is TRBJ2-5; D unclear. CDR3 length: 11 residues. The germline V gene encodes CDR1 WSHSY and CDR2 SAAADI. CDR3 DNA sequence: TGCACCAGCAGGCATCAAGAGACCCAGTACTTC. Amino acids: CTSRHQETQYF.

For this clonotype: Germline and junction disagree at one end, which may indicate a read error. This chain links TRBV11-2 with TRBJ1-2, with a possible D match to TRBD1 (6 bases). The CDR3 contains 13 residues. Germline CDR1 is SGHAT and CDR2 is FQNNGV. DNA of the CDR3: TGTGCAAGCAGCTCCGTCGGGGGCTCCGACTACACCTTC. Translation gives CASSSVGGSDYTF.

As to this clonotype: The germline gene is not matched at one end of the junction; a read error may be the cause. This sequence joins TRBV5-8 and TRBJ2-1; possible D gene TRBD2, 6 bases. Germline V gives CDR1 SGHTS, CDR2 YDEGEE. The CDR3 contains 15 residues. This CDR3 reads CASNLTVGGYNEQFF. The CDR3 nucleotides are TGTGCCAGCAACTTGACCGTCGGGGGCTACAATGAGCAGTTCTTC. Filled out from reference TRBV5-8 and TRBJ2-1, the complete variable domain reads EAGVTQSPTHLIKTRGQQATLRCSPISGHTSVYWYQQALGLGLQFLLWYDEGEERNRGNFPPRFSGRQFPNYSSELNVNALELEDSALYLCASNLTVGGYNEQFFGPGTRLTVL.

Of note for this clonotype: The junction departs from the called germline gene at one end, perhaps through a read error. This rearrangement joins TRBV12-3 or TRBV12-4 to TRBJ1-5; a weak D match, TRBD1 (5 bases). CDR3 size: 15 residues. CDR3 residues: CVSSPAGDSNQPQHF. CDR3 nucleotides: TGTGTCAGCAGTCCAGCGGGGGATAGCAATCAACCCCAGCATTTT.

The gene calls are TRBV7-3 and TRBJ2-7; tentative D call: TRBD2 (5 bases). The CDR3 runs to 14 residues. Germline CDR1 reads SGHTA; CDR2 reads FQGTGA. The CDR3 here is CTTSPRRGSYEQYF. The DNA of the CDR3 is TGTACCACCAGCCCTAGACGGGGCTCCTACGAGCAGTACTTC.

V is TRBV6-2 or TRBV6-3 and J is TRBJ2-7, with D possibly matching TRBD2 (5 bases). CDR1 and CDR2 (germline): MNHEY, SVGEGT. This CDR3 region has 13 residues. V lost 6 bases and J lost 4, with 13 bases in between. Here the CDR3 DNA reads TGTGCCAGCAGGGGTAGCTGGAGGTACGAGCAGTACTTC. This translates into CASRGSWRYEQYF.